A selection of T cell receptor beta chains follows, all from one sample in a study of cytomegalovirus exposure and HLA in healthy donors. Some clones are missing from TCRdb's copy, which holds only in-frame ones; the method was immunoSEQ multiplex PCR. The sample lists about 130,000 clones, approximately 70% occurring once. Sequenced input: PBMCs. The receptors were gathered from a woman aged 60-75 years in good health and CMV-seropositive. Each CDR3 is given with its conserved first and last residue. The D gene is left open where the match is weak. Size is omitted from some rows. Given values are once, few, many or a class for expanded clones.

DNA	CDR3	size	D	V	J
TGTGCCAGCAGCCCGATTACAAGGAACACTGAAGCTTTCTTT	CASSPITRNTEAFF	few	.	TRBV25-1	TRBJ1-1
TGTGCCAGTAGTCTCCGGGACTATAACGAGCAGTACTTC	CASSLRDYNEQYF	.	TRBD2	TRBV19	TRBJ2-7
TGCGCCAGCAGCCCGTCGGGGGGTGGCAACTATGGCTACACCTTC	CASSPSGGGNYGYTF	.	.	TRBV4-1	TRBJ1-2
TGCGCCAGCAGTGAGCAGGGTCCCGGGGAGCTGTTTTTT	CASSEQGPGELFF	.	.	TRBV10-1	TRBJ2-2
TGTGCCAGTAGCACGACAGTTTATAGCAATCAGCCCCAGCATTTT	CASSTTVYSNQPQHF	.	.	TRBV19	TRBJ1-5
TGTGCCAGTCGTGGGACACTTGACCCCTCCTACGAGCAGTACTTC	CASRGTLDPSYEQYF	.	.	TRBV6-6	TRBJ2-7
TGTGCCAGCAGTGGGAGGACAGGCGGGGAGCAGTACTTC	CASSGRTGGEQYF	.	TRBD1	TRBV6-1	TRBJ2-7
TGCGCCAGCAGCGGAGGGGTAGGAGAGACCCAGTACTTC	CASSGGVGETQYF	.	.	TRBV5-1	TRBJ2-5
TGTGCCAGCAGTTTGGGAGCGGGGGGCGAAGAGACCCAGTACTTC	CASSLGAGGEETQYF	.	TRBD2	TRBV28	TRBJ2-5
TGTGCCAGCAGCCCAGGCGGCAGGGGACCCTACAATGAGCAGTTCTTC	CASSPGGRGPYNEQFF	.	.	TRBV5-4	TRBJ2-1
TGTGCCAGCAGCTTGGTAGTACTAGCGGGGGGTTACAATGAGCAGTTCTTC	CASSLVVLAGGYNEQFF	.	TRBD2	TRBV5-4	TRBJ2-1
TGTGCCTCGGACGGGGGTAATGAAAAACTGTTTTTT	CASDGGNEKLFF	.	.	TRBV19	TRBJ1-4
TGTGCCAGCTCACCAACGGGACCGGGACAGGGGGGCACTGAAGCTTTCTTT	CASSPTGPGQGGTEAFF	once	TRBD1	TRBV18	TRBJ1-1
TGCGCCAGCGCGGAGTACCCCGATTCTCTCACAGATACGCAGTATTTT	CASAEYPDSLTDTQYF	.	.	TRBV10-1	TRBJ2-3
TGTGCCAGCTCACCGACAGGAAGCTCCTACGAGCAGTACTTC	CASSPTGSSYEQYF	few	.	TRBV18	TRBJ2-7
TGTGCCAGTAGTGGTACAGGCGAGGATAACTATGGCTACACCTTC	CASSGTGEDNYGYTF	few	.	TRBV6-1	TRBJ1-2
TGCGCCAGCAGCTTGGCGGGACTGGGGGGGGATACGCAGTATTTT	CASSLAGLGGDTQYF	.	TRBD2	TRBV5-1	TRBJ2-3
TGCGCCAGCAGCCTGGCCCAGGAAGGCTCTGAGGCTTTCTTT	CASSLAQEGSEAFF	.	.	TRBV5-1	TRBJ1-1
TGTGCCAGCAGTGAATCTGGAGACAGGGGGCATTTGGAGGGCTACACCTTC	CASSESGDRGHLEGYTF	.	TRBD1	TRBV25-1	TRBJ1-2
TGTGCCAGCAGCCGTGGGGGGGTGGGGGCCTACGAGCAGTACTTC	CASSRGGVGAYEQYF	few	TRBD2	TRBV13	TRBJ2-7
TGTGCCAGTAGGGCTTACGGACAGAGCTCTGGGGCCAACGTCCTGACTTTC	CASRAYGQSSGANVLTF	few	.	TRBV19	TRBJ2-6
TGCGCCAGCACCTGGACAGGGTCCGGCAATGAGCAGTTCTTC	CASTWTGSGNEQFF	.	TRBD1	TRBV5-1	TRBJ2-1
TGTTCCAGCAGCTTAGCTACGGGTCTGAACACTGAAGCTTTCTTT	CSSSLATGLNTEAFF	.	.	TRBV7-9	TRBJ1-1
TGTGCCAGCAGCCCCCGGACAGGGGGGTCTGGAAACACCATATATTTT	CASSPRTGGSGNTIYF	.	TRBD1	TRBV14	TRBJ1-3
TGCGCCAGCAGCAACGGACAGGGAGGATATAATTCACCCCTCCACTTT	CASSNGQGGYNSPLHF	.	TRBD1	TRBV5-1	TRBJ1-6
TGTGCCAGCAGCTCCGGGACAGGGAGTACCTACGAGCAGTACTTC	CASSSGTGSTYEQYF	.	TRBD1	TRBV11-2	TRBJ2-7
TGTGCCAGCAGCTTAGGCGAAACTAGCGGGGGGCGGGAGACCCAGTACTTC	CASSLGETSGGRETQYF	.	TRBD2	TRBV7-2	TRBJ2-5
TGTGCCAGCGGCGGGTCGGGGGCTGGGGCCAACGTCCTGACTTTC	CASGGSGAGANVLTF	.	.	TRBV28	TRBJ2-6
TGTGCCAGTAGTAGTGGACAGGGGCGGACCTATAATTCACCCCTCCACTTT	CASSSGQGRTYNSPLHF	once	TRBD1	TRBV19	TRBJ1-6
TGCGCCAGCAGAGGGGGGGAAAGCTTAGGAAACACCATATATTTT	CASRGGESLGNTIYF	.	.	TRBV10-2	TRBJ1-3
TGTGCCAGCAGCTTAGGGGCTGGAGCGGGTAACACAGATACGCAGTATTTT	CASSLGAGAGNTDTQYF	.	.	TRBV7-2	TRBJ2-3